One sample yielded the 4 T cell receptor beta chains listed below, sequenced in a study of blood T cell repertoires in COVID-19. Libraries were prepared by immunoSEQ multiplex PCR; TCRdb keeps only in-frame clonotypes and omits some of them. This sample carries 100,000 or so clones, over 80% of them seen once, and the ten largest clones take about 2%. The material sequenced was peripheral blood. The receptors shown here come from a man aged 70 or older with active or convalescent COVID-19.

The chain combines TRBV3-1 (or the pseudogene TRBV3-2) with TRBJ1-5; no definite D call. V lost 0 bases to trimming and J lost 2 bases, with 11 bases between them. Per the germline V gene, CDR1 is LGHDT and CDR2 is YNNKEL (reference sequence). CDR3 size: 16 residues. CDR3 amino acids: CASSQDLVQGNQPQHF. The CDR3 DNA reads as TGTGCCAGCAGCCAAGATTTGGTGCAGGGCAATCAGCCCCAGCATTTT.

The chain carries TRBV3-1 (or the pseudogene TRBV3-2) and TRBJ1-1; maybe TRBD1 (5 bases). The CDR3 is made up of 13 amino acids. The V and J ends lost 8 bases and 4 bases respectively, with 14 bases between them. The germline CDR1 and CDR2 sequences are LGHDT and YNNKEL (reference sequence). The CDR3 sequence: CASQLTGGTEAFF. CDR3 nucleotide sequence: TGTGCCAGCCAGCTGACGGGGGGCACTGAAGCTTTCTTT.

This clone was found once. V usage is TRBV6-5 and J usage is TRBJ2-7, with D perhaps matching TRBD2 (7 bases). Germline V gene data show CDR1 as MNHEY and CDR2 as SVGAGI. V dropped 8 bases and J dropped 2 bases, with 16 bases sitting between them. The CDR3 has 14 residues. CDR3 region: CASQRGGDPYEQYF. In nucleotides, the CDR3 is TGTGCCAGCCAGAGAGGGGGGGATCCCTACGAGCAGTACTTC.

The chain recombines TRBV7-8 with TRBJ2-7, with TRBD2 matching 15 bases. V lost 5 bases and J lost 0; bases outside the gene matches: 8. The CDR3 has 18 residues. Germline assignment: CDR1 SGHVS and CDR2 FQNEAQ. The CDR3 loop reads CASSPIGLAGGGSYEQYF. Here the CDR3 DNA reads TGTGCCAGCAGCCCGATAGGACTAGCGGGGGGGGGCTCCTACGAGCAGTACTTC. Based on the CDR3 plus reference TRBV7-8 and TRBJ2-7, the full variable domain is GAGVSQSPRYKVAKRGQDVALRCDPISGHVSLFWYQQALGQGPEFLTYFQNEAQLDKSGLPSDRFFAERPEGSVSTLKIQRTQQEDSAVYLCASSPIGLAGGGSYEQYFGPGTRLTVT.